This T cell receptor (beta chain) emerged from a study of cytomegalovirus exposure and HLA in healthy donors. In the PCR, 60 Vbeta and 13 Jbeta primers were used. Repertoires were generated with immunoSEQ multiplex PCR, while TCRdb's copy carries only in-frame clones and drops some. The data hold about 170,000 clones, with around three quarters observed a single time. As regards this clone: Antigen specificity is unknown.

This CDR3 region has 15 residues. Germline trimming cut 6 bases from V and 2 bases from J; bases unmatched to any gene: 9. Germline V gives CDR1 SNHLY, CDR2 FYNNEI. Study-wide results and caveats: Later work found that TCR association rates differed between HLA loci; DRB1 had the most and HLA-C the fewest. Despite most TCR sequences being rare, some public TCRs occurred in many donors.

V usage is TRBV2 and J usage is TRBJ1-1, with 7 bases matching TRBD1. Sequencing used PBMCs. The receptor was derived from a woman between 45 and 65 years old in good health and CMV-seronegative. The DNA of the CDR3 is TGTGCCAGCAGACCGAGACAGGGTAGTAACACTGAAGCTTTCTTT. This gives the protein CASRPRQGSNTEAFF.